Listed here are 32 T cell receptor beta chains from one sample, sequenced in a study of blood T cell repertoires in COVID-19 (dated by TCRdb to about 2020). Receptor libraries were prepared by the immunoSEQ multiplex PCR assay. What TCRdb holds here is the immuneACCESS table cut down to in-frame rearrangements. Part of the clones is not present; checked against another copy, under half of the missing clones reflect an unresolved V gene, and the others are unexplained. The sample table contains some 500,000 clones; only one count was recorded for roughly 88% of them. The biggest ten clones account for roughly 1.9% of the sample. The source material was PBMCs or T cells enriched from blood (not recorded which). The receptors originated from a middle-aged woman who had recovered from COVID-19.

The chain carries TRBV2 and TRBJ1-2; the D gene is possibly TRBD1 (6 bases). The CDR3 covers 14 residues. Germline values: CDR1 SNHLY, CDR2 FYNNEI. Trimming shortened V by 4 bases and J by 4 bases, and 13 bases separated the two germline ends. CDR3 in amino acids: CASSAGRQAYGYTF. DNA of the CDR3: TGTGCCAGCAGTGCTGGTCGACAGGCCTATGGCTACACCTTC.

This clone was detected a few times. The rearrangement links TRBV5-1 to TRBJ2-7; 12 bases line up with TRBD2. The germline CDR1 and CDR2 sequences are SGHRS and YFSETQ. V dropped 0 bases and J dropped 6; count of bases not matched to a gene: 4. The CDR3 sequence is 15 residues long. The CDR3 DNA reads TGCGCCAGCAGCTTGGCGACTAGCGGGAGTGGCGAGCAGTACTTC. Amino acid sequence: CASSLATSGSGEQYF.

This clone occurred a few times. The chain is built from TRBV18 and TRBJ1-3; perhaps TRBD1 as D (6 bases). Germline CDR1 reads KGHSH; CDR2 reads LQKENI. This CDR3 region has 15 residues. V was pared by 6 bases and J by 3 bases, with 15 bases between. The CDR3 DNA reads TGTGCCAGCTCCCTCCCAGGGGCGAGTGGAAACACCATATATTTT. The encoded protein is CASSLPGASGNTIYF.

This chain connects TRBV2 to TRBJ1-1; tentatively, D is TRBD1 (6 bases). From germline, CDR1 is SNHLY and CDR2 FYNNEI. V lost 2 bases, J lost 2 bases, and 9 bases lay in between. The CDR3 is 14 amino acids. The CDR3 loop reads CASSETGQNTEAFF. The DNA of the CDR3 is TGTGCCAGCAGTGAAACAGGGCAAAACACTGAAGCTTTCTTT.

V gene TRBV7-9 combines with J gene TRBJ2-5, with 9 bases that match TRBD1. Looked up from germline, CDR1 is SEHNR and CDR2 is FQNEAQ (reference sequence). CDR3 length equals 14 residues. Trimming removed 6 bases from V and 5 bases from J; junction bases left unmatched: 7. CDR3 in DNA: TGTGCCAGCAGTTCTCCGACAGGGGGTGAGACCCAGTACTTC. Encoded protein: CASSSPTGGETQYF. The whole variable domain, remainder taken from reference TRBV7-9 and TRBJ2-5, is DTGVSQNPRHKITKRGQNVTFRCDPISEHNRLYWYRQTLGQGPEFLTYFQNEAQLEKSRLLSDRFSAERPKGSFSTLEIQRTEQGDSAMYLCASSSPTGGETQYFGPGTRLLVL.

The CDR3 DNA reads TGTGCCAGCAGCCAGACACACTATGGCTACACCTTC. This encodes CASSQTHYGYTF. This chain joins TRBV7-9 and TRBJ1-2; D call uncertain. With 5 bases removed from V and 3 bases from J, the gap between germline ends came to 7 bases. The CDR3 has 12 residues. CDR1 and CDR2 (germline): SEHNR, FQNEAQ (reference sequence).

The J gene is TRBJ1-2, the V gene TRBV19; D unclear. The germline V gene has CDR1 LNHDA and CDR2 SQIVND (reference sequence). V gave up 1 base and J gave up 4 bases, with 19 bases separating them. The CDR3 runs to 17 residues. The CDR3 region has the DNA TGTGCCAGTAGTATAGTCGAAATGAACTTCCTTTCCTATGGCTACACCTTC. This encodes CASSIVEMNFLSYGYTF.

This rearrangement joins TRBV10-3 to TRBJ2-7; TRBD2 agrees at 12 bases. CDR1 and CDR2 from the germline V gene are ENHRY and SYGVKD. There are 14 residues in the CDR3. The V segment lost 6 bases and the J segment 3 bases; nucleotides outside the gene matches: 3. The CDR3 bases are TGTGCCATCAGCGGACTAGCGGGGCTCTACGAGCAGTACTTC. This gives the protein CAISGLAGLYEQYF.

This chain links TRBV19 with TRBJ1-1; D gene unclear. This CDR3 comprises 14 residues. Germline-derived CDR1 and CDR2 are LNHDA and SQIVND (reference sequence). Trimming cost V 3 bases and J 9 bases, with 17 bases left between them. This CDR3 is CASSISLDPGKAFF. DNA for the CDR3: TGTGCCAGTAGTATTTCGTTGGACCCGGGAAAAGCTTTCTTT.

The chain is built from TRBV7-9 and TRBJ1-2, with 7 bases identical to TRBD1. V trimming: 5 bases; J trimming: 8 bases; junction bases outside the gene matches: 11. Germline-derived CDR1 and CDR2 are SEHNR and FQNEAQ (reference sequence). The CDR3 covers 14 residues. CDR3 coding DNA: TGTGCCAGCAGCCCCCCGGACAGGCCATGGGGCTACACCTTC. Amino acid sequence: CASSPPDRPWGYTF.

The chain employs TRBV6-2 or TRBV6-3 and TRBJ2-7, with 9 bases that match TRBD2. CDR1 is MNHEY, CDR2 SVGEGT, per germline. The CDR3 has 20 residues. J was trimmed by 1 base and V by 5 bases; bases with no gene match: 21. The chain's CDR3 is CASSPLPRISGRGGSYEQYF. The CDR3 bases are TGTGCCAGCAGTCCCTTGCCCCGGATTAGCGGGAGAGGTGGGTCCTACGAGCAGTACTTC.

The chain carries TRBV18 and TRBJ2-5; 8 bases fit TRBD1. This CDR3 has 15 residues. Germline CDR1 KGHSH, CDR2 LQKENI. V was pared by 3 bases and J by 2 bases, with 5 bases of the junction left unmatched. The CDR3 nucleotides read TGTGCCAGCTCACCCAGACAGGGGAAACAAGAGACCCAGTACTTC. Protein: CASSPRQGKQETQYF.

The CDR3 DNA reads TGTGCCAGCAGCGTAGAGGGACTAGCTCCCCAAGGGACAGATACGCAGTATTTT. Residues: CASSVEGLAPQGTDTQYF. This chain uses TRBV9 with TRBJ2-3; TRBD2 agrees at 9 bases. The J segment lost 3 bases and the V segment lost 0 bases, leaving 11 bases of the junction unmatched. The CDR3 spans 18 residues. Germline V CDR1 and CDR2: SGDLS, YYNGEE.

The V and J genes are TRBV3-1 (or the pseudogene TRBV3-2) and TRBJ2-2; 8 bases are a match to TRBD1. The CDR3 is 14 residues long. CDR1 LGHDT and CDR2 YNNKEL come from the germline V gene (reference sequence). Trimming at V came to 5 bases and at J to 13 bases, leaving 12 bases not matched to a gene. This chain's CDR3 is CASSSRQGPVALFF. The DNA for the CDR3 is TGTGCCAGCAGCTCTCGACAGGGGCCCGTAGCGCTGTTTTTT.

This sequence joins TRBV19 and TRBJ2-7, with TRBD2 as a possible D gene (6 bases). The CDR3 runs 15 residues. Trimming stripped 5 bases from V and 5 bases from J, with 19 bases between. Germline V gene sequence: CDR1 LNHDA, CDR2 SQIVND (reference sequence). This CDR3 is CASSEGGTLTDEQYF. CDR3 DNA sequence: TGTGCCAGTAGTGAGGGCGGGACGTTAACGGACGAGCAGTACTTC.

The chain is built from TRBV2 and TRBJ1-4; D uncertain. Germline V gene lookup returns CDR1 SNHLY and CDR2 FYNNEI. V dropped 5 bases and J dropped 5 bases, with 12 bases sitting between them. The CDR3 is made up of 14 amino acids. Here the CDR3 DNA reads TGTGCCAGCAGTCGGAGGGTGGTCAATGAAAAACTGTTTTTT. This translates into CASSRRVVNEKLFF.

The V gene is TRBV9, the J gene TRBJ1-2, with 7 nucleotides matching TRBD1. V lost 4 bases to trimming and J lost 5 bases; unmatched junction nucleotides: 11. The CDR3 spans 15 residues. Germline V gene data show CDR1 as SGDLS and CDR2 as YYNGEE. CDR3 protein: CASSLRDSPGYGYTF. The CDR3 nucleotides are TGTGCCAGCAGCCTTCGGGACAGTCCCGGGTATGGCTACACCTTC.

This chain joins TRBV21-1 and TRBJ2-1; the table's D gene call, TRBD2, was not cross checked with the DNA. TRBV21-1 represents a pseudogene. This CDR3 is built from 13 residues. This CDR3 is CASSSRLVGEQFF. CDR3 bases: TGTGCCAGCAGTTCCCGACTAGTGGGGGAGCAGTTCTTC.

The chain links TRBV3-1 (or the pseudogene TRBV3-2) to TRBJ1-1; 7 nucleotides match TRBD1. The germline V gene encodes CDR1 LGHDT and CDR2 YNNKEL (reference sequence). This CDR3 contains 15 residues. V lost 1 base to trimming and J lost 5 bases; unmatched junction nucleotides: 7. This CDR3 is CASSQGTGWDTEAFF. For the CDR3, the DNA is TGTGCCAGCAGCCAAGGGACAGGATGGGATACTGAAGCTTTCTTT.

CDR3 loop: CASSLAQREVGEQFF. CDR3 in DNA: TGCGCCAGCAGCTTGGCCCAGCGGGAGGTCGGTGAGCAGTTCTTC. The V and J genes are TRBV5-1 and TRBJ2-1; the match to TRBD2 covers 9 bases. The CDR3 spans 15 residues. CDR1 is SGHRS, CDR2 YFSETQ, per germline. With 0 bases clipped from V and 9 bases from J, the junction kept 7 bases outside the gene matches.

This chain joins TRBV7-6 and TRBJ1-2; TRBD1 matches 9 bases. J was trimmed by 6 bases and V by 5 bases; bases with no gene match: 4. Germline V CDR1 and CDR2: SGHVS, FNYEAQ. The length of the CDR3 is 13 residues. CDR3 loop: CASSPRQGDGYTF. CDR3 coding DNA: TGTGCCAGCAGCCCCCGACAGGGGGATGGCTACACCTTC.

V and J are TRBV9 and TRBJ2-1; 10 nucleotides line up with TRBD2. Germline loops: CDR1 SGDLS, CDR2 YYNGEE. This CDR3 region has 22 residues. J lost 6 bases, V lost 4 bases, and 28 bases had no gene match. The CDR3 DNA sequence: TGTGCCAGCAGCTCCGGACAAGGACTAGCGGATTCTACTGGGGCCTACGGCAATGAGCAGTTCTTC. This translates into CASSSGQGLADSTGAYGNEQFF.

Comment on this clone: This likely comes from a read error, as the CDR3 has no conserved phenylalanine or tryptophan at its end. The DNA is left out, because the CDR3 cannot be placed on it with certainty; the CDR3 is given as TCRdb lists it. The CDR3 reads CASSQDQWSGPLL. The chain uses TRBV14 and TRBJ1-1; the table calls TRBD1, which could not be checked here. Germline loops: CDR1 SGHDN, CDR2 FVKESK. The CDR3 numbers 13 amino acids, ends counted.

This CDR3 reads CASSLGREAFF. The CDR3 DNA sequence: TGTGCCAGCTCACTTGGGAGGGAAGCTTTCTTT. The chain joins TRBV18 to TRBJ1-1; unclear D gene. The CDR3 is 11 residues long. The ends were cut back, 4 bases at V and 8 bases at J, with 8 bases in the middle. In germline, CDR1 is KGHSH, CDR2 LQKENI.

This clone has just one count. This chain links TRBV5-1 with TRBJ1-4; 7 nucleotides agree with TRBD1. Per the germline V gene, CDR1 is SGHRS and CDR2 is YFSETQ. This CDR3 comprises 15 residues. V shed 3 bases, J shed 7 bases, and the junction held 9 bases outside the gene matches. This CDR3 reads CASSSGTARFEKLFF. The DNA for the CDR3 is TGCGCCAGCAGCTCCGGGACAGCAAGGTTTGAAAAACTGTTTTTT. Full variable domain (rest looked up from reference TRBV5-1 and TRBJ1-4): KAGVTQTPRYLIKTRGQQVTLSCSPISGHRSVSWYQQTPGQGLQFLFEYFSETQRNKGNFPGRFSGRQFSNSRSEMNVSTLELGDSALYLCASSSGTARFEKLFFGSGTQLSVL.

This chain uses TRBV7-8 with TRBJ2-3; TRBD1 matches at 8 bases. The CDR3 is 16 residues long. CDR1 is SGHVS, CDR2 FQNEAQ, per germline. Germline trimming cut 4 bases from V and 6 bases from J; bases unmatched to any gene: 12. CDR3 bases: TGTGCCAGCAGCTCTGGGGACAGGAAGGTAGGGGATACGCAGTATTTT. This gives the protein CASSSGDRKVGDTQYF.

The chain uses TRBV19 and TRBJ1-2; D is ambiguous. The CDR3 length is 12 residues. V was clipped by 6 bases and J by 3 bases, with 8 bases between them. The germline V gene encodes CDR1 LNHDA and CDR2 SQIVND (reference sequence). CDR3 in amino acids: CASRGGDYGYTF. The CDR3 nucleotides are TGTGCCAGTAGAGGAGGCGACTATGGCTACACCTTC.

In nucleotides, the CDR3 is TGTGCCAGCAGCCGTGAAGCAGGAGCTTTCTTT. It encodes CASSREAGAFF. The rearrangement uses TRBV11-3 and TRBJ1-1; no firm D call. The germline V gene encodes CDR1 SGHNT and CDR2 YENEEA. The CDR3 runs to 11 residues. V lost 5 bases and J 10 bases, leaving 11 bases between the germline ends.

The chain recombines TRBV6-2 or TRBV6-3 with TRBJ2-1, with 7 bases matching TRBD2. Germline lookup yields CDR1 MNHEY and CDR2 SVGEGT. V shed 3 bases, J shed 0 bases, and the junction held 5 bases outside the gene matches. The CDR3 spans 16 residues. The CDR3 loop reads CASSYYAGASYNEQFF. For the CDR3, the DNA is TGTGCCAGCAGTTATTACGCGGGAGCCTCCTACAATGAGCAGTTCTTC.

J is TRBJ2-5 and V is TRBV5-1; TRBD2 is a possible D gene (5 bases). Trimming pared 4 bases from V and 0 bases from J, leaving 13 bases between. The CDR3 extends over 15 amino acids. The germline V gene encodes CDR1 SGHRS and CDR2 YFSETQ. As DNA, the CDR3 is TGCGCCAGCAGCGAGGGCGGATTGAACCAAGAGACCCAGTACTTC. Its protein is CASSEGGLNQETQYF.

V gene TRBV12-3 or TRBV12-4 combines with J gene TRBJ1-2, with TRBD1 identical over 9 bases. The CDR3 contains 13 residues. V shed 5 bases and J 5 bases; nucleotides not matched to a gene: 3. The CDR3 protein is CASSQTGGYGYTF. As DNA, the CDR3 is TGTGCCAGCAGTCAGACAGGGGGATATGGCTACACCTTC.

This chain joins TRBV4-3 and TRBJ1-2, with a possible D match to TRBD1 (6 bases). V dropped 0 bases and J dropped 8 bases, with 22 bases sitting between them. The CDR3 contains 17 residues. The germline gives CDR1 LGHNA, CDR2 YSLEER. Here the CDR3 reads CASSQDLFRDTHEGYTF. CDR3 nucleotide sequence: TGCGCCAGCAGCCAAGATCTTTTTCGGGACACCCATGAGGGCTACACCTTC.